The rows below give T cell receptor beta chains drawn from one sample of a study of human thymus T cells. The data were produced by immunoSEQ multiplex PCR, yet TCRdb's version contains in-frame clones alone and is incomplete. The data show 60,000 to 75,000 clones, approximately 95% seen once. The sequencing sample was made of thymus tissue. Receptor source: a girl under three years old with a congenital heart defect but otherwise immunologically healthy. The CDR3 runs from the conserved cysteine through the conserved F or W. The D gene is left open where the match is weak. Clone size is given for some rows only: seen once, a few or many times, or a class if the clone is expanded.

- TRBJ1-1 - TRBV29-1 CSVESQTNTEAFF TGCAGCGTTGAGAGCCAGACGAACACTGAAGCTTTCTTT
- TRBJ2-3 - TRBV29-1 CSVQGSGSTDTQYF TGCAGCGTGCAGGGGAGCGGGAGCACAGATACGCAGTATTTT
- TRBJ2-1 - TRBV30 CAWSGWLPLGNEQFF TGTGCCTGGAGTGGTTGGCTTCCTCTGGGGAATGAGCAGTTCTTC
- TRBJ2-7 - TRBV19 CASSVSQGKLYEQYF TGTGCCAGTAGTGTCTCGCAGGGAAAGCTTTACGAGCAGTACTTC
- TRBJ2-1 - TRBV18 CASSPPAGGERPVYGDEQFF TGTGCCAGCTCACCACCAGCAGGGGGGGAGCGACCAGTATACGGTGATGAGCAGTTCTTC
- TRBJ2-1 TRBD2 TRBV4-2 CASSQDRQNSSSGRAAPPYNEQFF TGTGCCAGCAGCCAAGATCGTCAAAACTCTTCTAGCGGGAGGGCGGCCCCACCCTACAATGAGCAGTTCTTC
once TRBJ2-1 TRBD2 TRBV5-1 CASTWRTVAGGYNEQFF TGCGCCAGCACCTGGAGGACCGTAGCGGGAGGGTACAATGAGCAGTTCTTC
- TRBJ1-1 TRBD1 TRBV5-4 CASRPTGPTSGLLNTEAFF TGTGCCAGCCGCCCGACAGGGCCGACCTCGGGCCTATTGAACACTGAAGCTTTCTTT
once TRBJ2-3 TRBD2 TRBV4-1 CASSQGTRAGGPPDTQYF TGCGCCAGCAGCCAAGGGACCAGAGCGGGAGGGCCGCCAGATACGCAGTATTTT
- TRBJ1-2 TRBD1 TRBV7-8 CASSSAAGTGNYGYTF TGTGCCAGCAGCTCGGCAGCCGGGACAGGGAACTATGGCTACACCTTC
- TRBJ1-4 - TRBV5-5 CASSPRSQEKLFF TGTGCCAGCAGCCCCCGCAGTCAGGAAAAACTGTTTTTT
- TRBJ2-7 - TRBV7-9 CASSLGSDSTYEQYF TGTGCCAGCAGCTTAGGGTCGGACAGTACCTACGAGCAGTACTTC
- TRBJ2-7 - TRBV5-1 CASSLSKERSGEQYF TGCGCCAGCAGCTTGTCAAAGGAAAGGTCGGGGGAGCAGTACTTC
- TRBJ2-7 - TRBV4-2 CASSQDGTAAEQYF TGTGCCAGCAGCCAAGACGGGACGGCCGCCGAGCAGTACTTC
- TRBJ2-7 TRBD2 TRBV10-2 CASSETSGVYEQYF TGCGCCAGCAGTGAAACTAGCGGGGTCTACGAGCAGTACTTC
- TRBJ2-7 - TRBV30 CAWSLGPIYEQYF TGTGCCTGGAGCCTGGGACCGATCTACGAGCAGTACTTC
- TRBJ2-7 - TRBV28 CASGRRAPYEQYF TGTGCCAGCGGACGGCGGGCCCCCTACGAGCAGTACTTC
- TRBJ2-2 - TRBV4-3 CASSQGPQSDTGELFF TGCGCCAGCAGCCAAGGACCCCAGAGTGACACCGGGGAGCTGTTTTTT
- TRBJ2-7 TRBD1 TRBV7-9 CASSSFPGQGARNEQYF TGTGCCAGCAGCTCTTTTCCAGGACAGGGGGCCCGAAACGAGCAGTACTTC
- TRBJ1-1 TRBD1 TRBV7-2 CASSPSDRGEAFF TGTGCCAGCAGCCCATCGGACAGGGGGGAAGCTTTCTTT
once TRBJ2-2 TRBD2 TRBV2 CASRGTSIVGELFF TGTGCCAGCAGAGGGACTAGTATCGTCGGGGAGCTGTTTTTT
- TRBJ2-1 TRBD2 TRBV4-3 CASSQDGTSGISYEQFF TGCGCCAGCAGCCAAGACGGGACTAGCGGGATATCGTATGAGCAGTTCTTC
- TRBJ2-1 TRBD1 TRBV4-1 CASSQVPTGGAGVNEQFF TGCGCCAGCAGCCAAGTCCCGACAGGGGGCGCAGGGGTGAATGAGCAGTTCTTC
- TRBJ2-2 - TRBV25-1 CASSDWGGYTGELFF TGTGCCAGCAGTGATTGGGGCGGGTATACCGGGGAGCTGTTTTTT
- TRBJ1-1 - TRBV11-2 CASSLDTPPTEAFF TGTGCCAGCAGCTTAGATACCCCTCCCACTGAAGCTTTCTTT
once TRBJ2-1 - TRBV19 CASSIDGEEAESSYNEQFF TGTGCCAGTAGTATAGATGGGGAGGAGGCAGAGAGCTCCTACAATGAGCAGTTCTTC
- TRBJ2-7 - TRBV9 CASPTGILGYEQYF TGTGCCAGCCCAACTGGGATTCTAGGATACGAGCAGTACTTC
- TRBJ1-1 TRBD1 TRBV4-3 CASSPGQYTEAFF TGCGCCAGCAGCCCGGGACAGTACACTGAAGCTTTCTTT
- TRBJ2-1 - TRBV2 CASSTTGYLKFF TGTGCCAGCAGTACGACAGGCTACCTGAAGTTCTTC
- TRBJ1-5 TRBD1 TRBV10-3 CAISGGQYNQPQHF TGTGCCATCAGTGGGGGACAGTACAATCAGCCCCAGCATTTT
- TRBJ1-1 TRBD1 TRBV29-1 CSVEAQGEARTEAFF TGCAGCGTTGAGGCTCAGGGGGAGGCGAGAACTGAAGCTTTCTTT
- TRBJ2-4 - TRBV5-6 CASSLRGATTLAKNIQYF TGTGCCAGCAGCTTGAGGGGGGCTACCACTCTAGCCAAAAACATTCAGTACTTC
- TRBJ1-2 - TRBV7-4 CASSLVLRIGANYGYTF TGTGCCAGCAGCTTGGTCCTCAGGATAGGGGCCAACTATGGCTACACCTTC
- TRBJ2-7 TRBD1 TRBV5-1 CASSPETGGSYEQYF TGCGCCAGCAGCCCAGAGACAGGGGGCTCCTACGAGCAGTACTTC
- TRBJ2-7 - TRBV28 CASRGPRAYEQYF TGTGCCAGCAGGGGGCCCCGGGCCTACGAGCAGTACTTC
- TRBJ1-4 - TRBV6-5 CASTHSWKKLFF TGTGCCAGCACCCACAGTTGGAAAAAACTGTTTTTT
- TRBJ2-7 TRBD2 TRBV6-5 CASSYPTSGSYEQYF TGTGCCAGCAGTTACCCGACTAGCGGGAGCTACGAGCAGTACTTC
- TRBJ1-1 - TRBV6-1 CASTSLATEAFF TGTGCCAGCACTTCTCTGGCCACTGAAGCTTTCTTT
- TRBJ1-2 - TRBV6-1 CASSFGRGGWGYTF TGTGCCAGCAGTTTCGGCAGGGGAGGATGGGGCTACACCTTC
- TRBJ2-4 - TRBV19 CASKKGAKNIQYF TGTGCCAGTAAGAAGGGAGCCAAAAACATTCAGTACTTC
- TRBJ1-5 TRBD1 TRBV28 CASTDRDDNQPQHF TGTGCCAGCACCGACAGGGATGACAATCAGCCCCAGCATTTT
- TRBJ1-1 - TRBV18 CASSPGKIARHTEAFF TGTGCCAGCTCACCAGGCAAGATCGCTCGGCACACTGAAGCTTTCTTT
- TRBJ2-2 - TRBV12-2 CAKEQRGLGTGELFF TGTGCAAAGGAGCAGAGGGGCCTGGGCACCGGGGAGCTGTTTTTT
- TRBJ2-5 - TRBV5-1 CASSLMREETQYF TGCGCCAGCAGCTTGATGCGCGAAGAGACCCAGTACTTC
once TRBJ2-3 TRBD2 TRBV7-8 CASSRGLAGGYTDTQYF TGTGCCAGCAGCCGTGGACTAGCGGGAGGGTACACAGATACGCAGTATTTT
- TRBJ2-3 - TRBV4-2 CASSQGRTSSARSDTQYF TGTGCCAGCAGCCAAGGCCGAACTAGCAGCGCTAGGTCAGATACGCAGTATTTT
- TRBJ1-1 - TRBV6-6 CASSRGKTEAFF TGTGCCAGCAGTCGGGGGAAGACTGAAGCTTTCTTT
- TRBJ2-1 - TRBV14 CASSVGKFDLREPNEQFF TGTGCCAGCAGCGTTGGTAAGTTTGACCTCCGGGAGCCCAATGAGCAGTTCTTC
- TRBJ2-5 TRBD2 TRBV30 CAWSLAAIARETQYF TGTGCCTGGTCTCTAGCGGCCATCGCCCGGGAGACCCAGTACTTC
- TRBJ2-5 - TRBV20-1 CSAPIRETQYF TGCAGTGCTCCCATCCGAGAGACCCAGTACTTC
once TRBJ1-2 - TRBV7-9 CASSLVHIKEETGYGYTF TGTGCCAGCAGCTTAGTCCATATCAAAGAAGAGACAGGCTATGGCTACACCTTC
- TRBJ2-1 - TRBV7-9 CASSQSTSQQRGFF TGTGCCAGCAGTCAAAGCACCTCACAACAAAGGGGGTTCTTC
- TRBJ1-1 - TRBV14 CASSSGSRDTEAFF TGTGCCAGCAGCTCCGGGAGCAGAGACACTGAAGCTTTCTTT